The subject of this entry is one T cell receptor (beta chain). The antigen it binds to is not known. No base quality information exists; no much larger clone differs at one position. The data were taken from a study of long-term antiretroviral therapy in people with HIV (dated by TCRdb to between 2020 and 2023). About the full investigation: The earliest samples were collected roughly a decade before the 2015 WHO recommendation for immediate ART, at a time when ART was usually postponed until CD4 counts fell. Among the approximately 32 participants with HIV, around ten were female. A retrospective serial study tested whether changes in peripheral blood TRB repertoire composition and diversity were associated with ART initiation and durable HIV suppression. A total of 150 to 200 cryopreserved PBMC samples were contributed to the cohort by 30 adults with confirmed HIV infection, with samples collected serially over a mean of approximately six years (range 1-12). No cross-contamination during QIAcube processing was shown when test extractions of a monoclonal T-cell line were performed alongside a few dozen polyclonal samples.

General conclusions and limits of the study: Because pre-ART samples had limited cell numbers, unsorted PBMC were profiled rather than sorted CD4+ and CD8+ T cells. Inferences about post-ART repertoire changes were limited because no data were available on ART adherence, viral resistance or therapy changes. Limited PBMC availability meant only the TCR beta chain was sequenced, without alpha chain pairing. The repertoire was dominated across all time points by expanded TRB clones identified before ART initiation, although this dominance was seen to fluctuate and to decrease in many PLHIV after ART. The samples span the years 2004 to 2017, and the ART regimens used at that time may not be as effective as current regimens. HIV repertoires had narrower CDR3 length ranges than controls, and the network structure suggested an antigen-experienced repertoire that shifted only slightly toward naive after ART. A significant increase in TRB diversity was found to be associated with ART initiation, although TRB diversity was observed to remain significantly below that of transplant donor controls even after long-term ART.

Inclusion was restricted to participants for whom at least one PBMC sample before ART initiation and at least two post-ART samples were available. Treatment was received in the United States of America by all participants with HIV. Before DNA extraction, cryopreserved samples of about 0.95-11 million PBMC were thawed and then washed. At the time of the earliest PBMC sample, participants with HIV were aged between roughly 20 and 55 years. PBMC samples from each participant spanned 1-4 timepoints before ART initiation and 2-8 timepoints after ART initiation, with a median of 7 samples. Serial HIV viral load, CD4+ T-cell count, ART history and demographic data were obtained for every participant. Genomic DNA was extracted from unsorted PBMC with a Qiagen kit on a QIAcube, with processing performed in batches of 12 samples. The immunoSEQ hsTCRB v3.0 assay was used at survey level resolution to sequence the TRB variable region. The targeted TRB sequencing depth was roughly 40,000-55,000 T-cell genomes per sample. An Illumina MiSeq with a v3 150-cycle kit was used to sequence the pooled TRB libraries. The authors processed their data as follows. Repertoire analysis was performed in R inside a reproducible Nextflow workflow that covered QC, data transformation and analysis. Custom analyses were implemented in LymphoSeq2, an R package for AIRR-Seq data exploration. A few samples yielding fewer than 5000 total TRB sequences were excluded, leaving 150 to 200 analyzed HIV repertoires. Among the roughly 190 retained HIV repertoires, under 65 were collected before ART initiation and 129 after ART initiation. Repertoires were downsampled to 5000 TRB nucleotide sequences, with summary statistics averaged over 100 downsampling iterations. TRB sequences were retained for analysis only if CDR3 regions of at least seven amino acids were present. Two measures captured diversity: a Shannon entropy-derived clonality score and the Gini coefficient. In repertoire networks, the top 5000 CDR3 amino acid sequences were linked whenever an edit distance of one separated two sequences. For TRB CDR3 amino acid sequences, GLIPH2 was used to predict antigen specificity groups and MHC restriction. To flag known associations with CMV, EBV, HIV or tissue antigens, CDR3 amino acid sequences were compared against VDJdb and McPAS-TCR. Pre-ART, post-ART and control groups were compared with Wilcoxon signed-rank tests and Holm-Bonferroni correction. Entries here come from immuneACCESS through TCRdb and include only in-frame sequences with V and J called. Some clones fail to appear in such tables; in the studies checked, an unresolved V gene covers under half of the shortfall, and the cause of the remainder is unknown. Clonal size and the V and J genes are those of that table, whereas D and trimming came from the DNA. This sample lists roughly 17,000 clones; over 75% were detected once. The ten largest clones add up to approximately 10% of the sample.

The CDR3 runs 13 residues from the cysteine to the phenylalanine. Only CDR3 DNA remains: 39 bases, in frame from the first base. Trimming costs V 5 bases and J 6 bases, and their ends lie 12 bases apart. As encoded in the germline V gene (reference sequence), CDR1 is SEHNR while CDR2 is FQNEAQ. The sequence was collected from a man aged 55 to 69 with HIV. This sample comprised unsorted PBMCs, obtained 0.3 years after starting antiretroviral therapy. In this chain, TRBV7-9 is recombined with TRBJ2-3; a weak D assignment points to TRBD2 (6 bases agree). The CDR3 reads CASSPARGDTQYF. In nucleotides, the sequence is TGTGCCAGCAGCCCAGCCCGGGGGGATACGCAGTATTTT.